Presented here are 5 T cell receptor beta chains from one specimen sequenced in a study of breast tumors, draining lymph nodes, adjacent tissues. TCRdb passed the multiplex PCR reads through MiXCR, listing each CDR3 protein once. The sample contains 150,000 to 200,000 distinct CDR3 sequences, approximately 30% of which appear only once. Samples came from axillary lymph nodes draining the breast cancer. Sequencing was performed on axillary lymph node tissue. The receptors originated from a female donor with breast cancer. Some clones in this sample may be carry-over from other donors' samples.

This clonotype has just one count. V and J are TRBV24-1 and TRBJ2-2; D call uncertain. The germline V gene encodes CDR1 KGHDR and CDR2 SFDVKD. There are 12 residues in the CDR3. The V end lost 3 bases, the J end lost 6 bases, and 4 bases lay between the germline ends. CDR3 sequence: CATSDPSGELFF. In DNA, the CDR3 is TGTGCCACCAGTGATCCATCCGGGGAGCTGTTTTTT.

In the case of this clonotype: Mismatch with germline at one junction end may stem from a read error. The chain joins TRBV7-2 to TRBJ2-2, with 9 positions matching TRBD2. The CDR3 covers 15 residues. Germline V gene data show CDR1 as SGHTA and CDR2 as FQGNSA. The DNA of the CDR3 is TGTGCCGGCAGCAGGGGACTAGCAGGCACCGGGGAGCTGTTTTTT. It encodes CAGSRGLAGTGELFF.

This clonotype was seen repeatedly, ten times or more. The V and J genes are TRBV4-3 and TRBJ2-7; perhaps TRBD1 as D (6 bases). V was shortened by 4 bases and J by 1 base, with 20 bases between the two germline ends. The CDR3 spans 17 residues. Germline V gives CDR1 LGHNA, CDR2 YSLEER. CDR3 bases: TGCGCCAGCAGCCTAATGACAGGTGCTCTGGGGTCCTACGAGCAGTACTTC. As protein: CASSLMTGALGSYEQYF.

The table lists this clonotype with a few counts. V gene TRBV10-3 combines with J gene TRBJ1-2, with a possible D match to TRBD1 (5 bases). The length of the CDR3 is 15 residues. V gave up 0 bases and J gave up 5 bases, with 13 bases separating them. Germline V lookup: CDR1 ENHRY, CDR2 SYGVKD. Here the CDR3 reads CAISESQGPNYGYTF. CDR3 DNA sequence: TGTGCCATCAGTGAGTCGCAGGGACCGAATTATGGCTACACCTTC.

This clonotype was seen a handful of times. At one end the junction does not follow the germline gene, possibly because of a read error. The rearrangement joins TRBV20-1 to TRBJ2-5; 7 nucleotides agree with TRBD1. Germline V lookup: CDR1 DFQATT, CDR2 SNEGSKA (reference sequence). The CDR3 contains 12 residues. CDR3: CSANRGLETPYF. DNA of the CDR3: TGCAGTGCTAATAGGGGGCTTGAGACCCCGTACTTC.